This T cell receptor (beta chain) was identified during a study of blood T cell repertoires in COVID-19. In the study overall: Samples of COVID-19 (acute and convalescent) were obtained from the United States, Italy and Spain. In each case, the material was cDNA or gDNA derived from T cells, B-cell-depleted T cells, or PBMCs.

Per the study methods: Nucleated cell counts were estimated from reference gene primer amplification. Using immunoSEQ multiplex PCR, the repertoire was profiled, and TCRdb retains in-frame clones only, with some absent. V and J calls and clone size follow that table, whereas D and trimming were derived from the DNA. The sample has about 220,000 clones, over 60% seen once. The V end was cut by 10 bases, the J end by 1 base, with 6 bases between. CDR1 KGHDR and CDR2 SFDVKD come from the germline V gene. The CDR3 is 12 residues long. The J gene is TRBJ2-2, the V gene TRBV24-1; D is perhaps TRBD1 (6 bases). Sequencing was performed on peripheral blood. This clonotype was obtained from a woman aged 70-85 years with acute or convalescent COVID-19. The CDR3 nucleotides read TGTGCCACGGGACAGAACACCGGGGAGCTGTTTTTT. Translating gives CATGQNTGELFF.